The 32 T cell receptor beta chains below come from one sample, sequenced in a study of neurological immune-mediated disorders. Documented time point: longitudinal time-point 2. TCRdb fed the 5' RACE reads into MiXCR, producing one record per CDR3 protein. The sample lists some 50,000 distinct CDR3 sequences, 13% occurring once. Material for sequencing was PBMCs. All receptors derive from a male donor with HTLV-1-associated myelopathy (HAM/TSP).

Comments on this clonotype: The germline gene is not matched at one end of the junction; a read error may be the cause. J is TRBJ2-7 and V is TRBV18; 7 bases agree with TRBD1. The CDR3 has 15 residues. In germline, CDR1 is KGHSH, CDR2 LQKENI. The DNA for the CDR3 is TGTGTCAGCTCAGGCGGTGGGGACAGAACCTACGAGCAGTACTTC. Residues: CVSSGGGDRTYEQYF.

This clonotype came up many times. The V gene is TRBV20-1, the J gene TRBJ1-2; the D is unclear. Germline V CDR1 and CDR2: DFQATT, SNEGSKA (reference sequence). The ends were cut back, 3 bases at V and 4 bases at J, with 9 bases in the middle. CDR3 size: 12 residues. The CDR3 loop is CSASFASYGYTF. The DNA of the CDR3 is TGCAGTGCTAGTTTCGCTAGCTATGGCTACACCTTC.

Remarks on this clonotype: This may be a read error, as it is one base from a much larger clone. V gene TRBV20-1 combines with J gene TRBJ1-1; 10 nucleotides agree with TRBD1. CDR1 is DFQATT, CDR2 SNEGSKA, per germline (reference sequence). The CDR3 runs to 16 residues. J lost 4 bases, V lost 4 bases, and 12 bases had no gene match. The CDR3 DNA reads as TGCAGTGCTAAAGACAGGGACAGGGGAGTTTCCACTGAAGCTTTCTTT. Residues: CSAKDRDRGVSTEAFF.

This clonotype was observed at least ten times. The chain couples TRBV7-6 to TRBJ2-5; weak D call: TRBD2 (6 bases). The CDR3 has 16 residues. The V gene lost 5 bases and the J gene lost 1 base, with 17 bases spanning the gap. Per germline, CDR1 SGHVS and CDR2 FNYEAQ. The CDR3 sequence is CASSTSRGLFQETQYF. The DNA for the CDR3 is TGTGCCAGCAGCACAAGCCGGGGACTCTTCCAAGAGACCCAGTACTTC.

The CDR3 protein is CASSLGLTKGIKLFF. CDR3 bases: TGTGCCAGCAGCTTAGGCCTCACCAAGGGAATAAAACTGTTTTTT. This chain connects TRBV7-8 to TRBJ1-4; D is unresolved. V dropped 1 base and J dropped 10 bases, with 16 bases sitting between them. Germline CDR1 SGHVS, CDR2 FQNEAQ. CDR3 length equals 15 residues.

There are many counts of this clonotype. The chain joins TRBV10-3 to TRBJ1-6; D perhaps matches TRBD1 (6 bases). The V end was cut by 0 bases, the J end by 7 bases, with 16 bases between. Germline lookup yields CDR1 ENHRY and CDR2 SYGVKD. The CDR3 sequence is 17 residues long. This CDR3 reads CAISESPRTASNSPLHF. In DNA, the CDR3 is TGTGCCATCAGTGAGTCCCCCCGGACAGCTTCGAATTCACCCCTCCACTTT.

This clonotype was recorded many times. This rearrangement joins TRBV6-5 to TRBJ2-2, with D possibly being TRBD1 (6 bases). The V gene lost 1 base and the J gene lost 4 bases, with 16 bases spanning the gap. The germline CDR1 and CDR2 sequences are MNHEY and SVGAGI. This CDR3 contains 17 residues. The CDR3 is CASSYFTGKLGTGELFF. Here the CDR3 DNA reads TGTGCCAGCAGTTACTTTACAGGGAAACTGGGCACCGGGGAGCTGTTTTTT.

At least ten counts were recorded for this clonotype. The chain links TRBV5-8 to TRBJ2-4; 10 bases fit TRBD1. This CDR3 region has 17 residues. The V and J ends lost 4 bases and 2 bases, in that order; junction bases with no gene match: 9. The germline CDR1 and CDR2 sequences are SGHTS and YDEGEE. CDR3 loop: CASSDRDRGETKNIQYF. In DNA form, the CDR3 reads TGTGCCAGCAGCGACCGGGACAGGGGTGAAACCAAAAACATTCAGTACTTC.

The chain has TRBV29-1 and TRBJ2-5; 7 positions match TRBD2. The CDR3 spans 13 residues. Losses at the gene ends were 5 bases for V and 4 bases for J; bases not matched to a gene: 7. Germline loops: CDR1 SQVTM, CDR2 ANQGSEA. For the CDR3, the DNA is TGCAGCGTTCTCCGGGGGGTTGGAGAGACCCAGTACTTC. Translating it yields CSVLRGVGETQYF.

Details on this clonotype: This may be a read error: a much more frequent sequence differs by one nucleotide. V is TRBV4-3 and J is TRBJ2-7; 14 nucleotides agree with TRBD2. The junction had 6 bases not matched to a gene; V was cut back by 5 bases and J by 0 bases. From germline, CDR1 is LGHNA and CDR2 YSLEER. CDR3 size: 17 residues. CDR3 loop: CASSKGTSGGLSYEQYF. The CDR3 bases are TGCGCCAGCAGCAAAGGGACTAGCGGGGGTCTCTCCTACGAGCAGTACTTC.

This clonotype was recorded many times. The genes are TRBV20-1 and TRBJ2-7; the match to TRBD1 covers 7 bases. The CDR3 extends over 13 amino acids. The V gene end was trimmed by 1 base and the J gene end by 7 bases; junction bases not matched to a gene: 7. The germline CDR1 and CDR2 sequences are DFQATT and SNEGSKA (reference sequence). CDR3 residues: CSARVVGGGEQYF. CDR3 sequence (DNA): TGCAGTGCTAGAGTTGTAGGGGGCGGTGAGCAGTACTTC.

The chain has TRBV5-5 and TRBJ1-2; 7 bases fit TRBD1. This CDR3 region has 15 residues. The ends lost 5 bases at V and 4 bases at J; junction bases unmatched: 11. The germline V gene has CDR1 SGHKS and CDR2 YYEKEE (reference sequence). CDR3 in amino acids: CASSATLGGGYGYTF. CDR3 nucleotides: TGTGCCAGCAGTGCGACTTTAGGGGGCGGCTATGGCTACACCTTC.

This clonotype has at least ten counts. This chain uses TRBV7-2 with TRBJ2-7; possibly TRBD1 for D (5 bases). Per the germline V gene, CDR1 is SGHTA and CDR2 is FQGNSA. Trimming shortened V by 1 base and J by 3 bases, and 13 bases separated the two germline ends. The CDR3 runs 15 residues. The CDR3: CASSLEGVQYYEQYF. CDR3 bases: TGTGCCAGCAGCTTAGAAGGGGTTCAATACTACGAGCAGTACTTC.

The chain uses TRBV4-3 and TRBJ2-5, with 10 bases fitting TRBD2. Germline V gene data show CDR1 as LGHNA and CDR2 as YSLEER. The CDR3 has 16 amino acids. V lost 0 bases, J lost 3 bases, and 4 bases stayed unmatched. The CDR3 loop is CASSQDFSGGEETQYF. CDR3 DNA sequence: TGCGCCAGCAGCCAAGACTTCAGCGGGGGGGAAGAGACCCAGTACTTC.

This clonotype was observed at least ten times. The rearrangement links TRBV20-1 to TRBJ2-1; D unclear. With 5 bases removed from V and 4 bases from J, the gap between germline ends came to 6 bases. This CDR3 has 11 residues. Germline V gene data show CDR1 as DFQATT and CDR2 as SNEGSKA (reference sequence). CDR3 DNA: TGCAGTGCTGGGCAGTACAATGAGCAGTTCTTC. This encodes CSAGQYNEQFF.

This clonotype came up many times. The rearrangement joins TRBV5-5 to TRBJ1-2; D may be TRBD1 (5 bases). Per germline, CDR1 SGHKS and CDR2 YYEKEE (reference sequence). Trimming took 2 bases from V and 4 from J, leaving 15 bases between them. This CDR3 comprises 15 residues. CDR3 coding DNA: TGTGCCAGCAGCTTTGCGACAGATCTAAGCTATGGCTACACCTTC. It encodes CASSFATDLSYGYTF.

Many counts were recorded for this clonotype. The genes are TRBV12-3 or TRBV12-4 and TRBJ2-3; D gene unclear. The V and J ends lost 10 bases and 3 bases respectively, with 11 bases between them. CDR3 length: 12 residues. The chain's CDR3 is CATSRRTDTQYF. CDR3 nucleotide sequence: TGTGCCACCTCCCGGCGAACAGATACGCAGTATTTT.

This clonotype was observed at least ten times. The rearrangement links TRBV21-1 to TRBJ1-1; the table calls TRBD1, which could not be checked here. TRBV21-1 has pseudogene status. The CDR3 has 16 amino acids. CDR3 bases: TGTGCCAGCAGCAAAGTTGTGAAGGACAGGGGGGCTGAAGCTTTCTTT. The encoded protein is CASSKVVKDRGAEAFF.

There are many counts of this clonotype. CDR3 in DNA: TGTGCCAGCAGCTCCCCTCTACCGGGGCTGCTTCGTCGGGAGACCCAGTACTTC. Protein sequence: CASSSPLPGLLRRETQYF. The rearrangement uses TRBV6-2 or TRBV6-3 and TRBJ2-5; TRBD1 or TRBD2 may be the D gene (5 bases each). The V gene's germline CDR1 is MNHEY and CDR2 SVGEGT. CDR3 length: 18 residues. Trimming pared 6 bases from V and 5 bases from J, leaving 28 bases between.

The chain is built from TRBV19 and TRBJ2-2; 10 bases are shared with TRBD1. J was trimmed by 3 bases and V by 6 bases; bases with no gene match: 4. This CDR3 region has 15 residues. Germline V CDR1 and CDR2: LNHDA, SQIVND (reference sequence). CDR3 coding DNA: TGTGCCAGTAGCCGGGACAGGGGATACACCGGGGAGCTGTTTTTT. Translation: CASSRDRGYTGELFF. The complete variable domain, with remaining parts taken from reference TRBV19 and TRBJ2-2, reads DGGITQSPKYLFRKEGQNVTLSCEQNLNHDAMYWYRQDPGQGLRLIYYSQIVNDFQKGDIAEGYSVSREKKESFPLTVTSAQKNPTAFYLCASSRDRGYTGELFFGEGSRLTVL.

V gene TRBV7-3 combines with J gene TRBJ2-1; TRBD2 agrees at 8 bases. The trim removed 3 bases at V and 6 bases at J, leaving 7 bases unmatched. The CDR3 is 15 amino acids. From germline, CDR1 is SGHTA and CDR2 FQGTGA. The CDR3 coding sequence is TGTGCCAGCAGCTTGGCGGGGGGCCCATCCAATGAGCAGTTCTTC. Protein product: CASSLAGGPSNEQFF.

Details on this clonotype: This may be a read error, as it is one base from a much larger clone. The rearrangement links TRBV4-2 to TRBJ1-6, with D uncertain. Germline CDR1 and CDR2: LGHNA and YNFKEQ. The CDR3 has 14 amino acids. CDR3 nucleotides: TGTGCCAGCATCCAAGAGGGTAGGAATTCACCCCTCCACTTT. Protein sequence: CASIQEGRNSPLHF.

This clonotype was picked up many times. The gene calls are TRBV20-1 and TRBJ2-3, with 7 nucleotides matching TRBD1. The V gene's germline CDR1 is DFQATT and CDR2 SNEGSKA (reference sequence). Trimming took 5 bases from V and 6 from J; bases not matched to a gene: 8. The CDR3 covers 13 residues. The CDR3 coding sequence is TGCAGTGCTGGACCAGGGGGATCGGATACGCAGTATTTT. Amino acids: CSAGPGGSDTQYF.

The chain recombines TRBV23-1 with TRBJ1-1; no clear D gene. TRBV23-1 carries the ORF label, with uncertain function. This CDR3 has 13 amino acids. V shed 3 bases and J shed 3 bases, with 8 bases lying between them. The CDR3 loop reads CASSQIGDTEAFF. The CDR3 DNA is TGCGCCAGCAGTCAGATTGGTGACACTGAAGCTTTCTTT.

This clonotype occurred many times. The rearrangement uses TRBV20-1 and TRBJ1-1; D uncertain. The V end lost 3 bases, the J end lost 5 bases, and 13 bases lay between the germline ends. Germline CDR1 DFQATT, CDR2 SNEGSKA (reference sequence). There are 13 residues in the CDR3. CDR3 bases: TGCAGTGCTAGTCACGCTTCGAGAACTGAAGCTTTCTTT. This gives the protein CSASHASRTEAFF.

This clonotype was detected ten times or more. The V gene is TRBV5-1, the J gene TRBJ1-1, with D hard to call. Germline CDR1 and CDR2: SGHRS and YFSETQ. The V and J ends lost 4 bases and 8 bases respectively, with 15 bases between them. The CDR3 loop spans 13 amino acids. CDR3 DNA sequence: TGCGCCAGCAGCCGGAATCAGGCTGCCGAAGCTTTCTTT. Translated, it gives CASSRNQAAEAFF.

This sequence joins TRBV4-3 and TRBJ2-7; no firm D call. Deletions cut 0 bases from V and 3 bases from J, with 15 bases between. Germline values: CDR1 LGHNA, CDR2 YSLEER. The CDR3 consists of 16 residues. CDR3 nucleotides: TGCGCCAGCAGCCAAGACCGACAACCGGAACTCTACGAGCAGTACTTC. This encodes CASSQDRQPELYEQYF.

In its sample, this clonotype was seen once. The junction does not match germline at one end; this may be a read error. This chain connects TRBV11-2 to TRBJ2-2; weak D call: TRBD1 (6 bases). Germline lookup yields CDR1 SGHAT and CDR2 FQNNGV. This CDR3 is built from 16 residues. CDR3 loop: CASSPRTATNTRELSF. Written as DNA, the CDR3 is TGTGCCAGCAGCCCCCGGACAGCCACGAACACCAGGGAGCTGTCTTTT.

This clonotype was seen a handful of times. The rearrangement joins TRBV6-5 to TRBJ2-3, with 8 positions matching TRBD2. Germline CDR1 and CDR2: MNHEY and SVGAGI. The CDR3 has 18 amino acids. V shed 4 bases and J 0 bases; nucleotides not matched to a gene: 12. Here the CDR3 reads CASSSGTRAPTSTDTQYF. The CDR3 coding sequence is TGTGCCAGCAGTTCCGGGACTAGGGCCCCTACTAGCACAGATACGCAGTATTTT.

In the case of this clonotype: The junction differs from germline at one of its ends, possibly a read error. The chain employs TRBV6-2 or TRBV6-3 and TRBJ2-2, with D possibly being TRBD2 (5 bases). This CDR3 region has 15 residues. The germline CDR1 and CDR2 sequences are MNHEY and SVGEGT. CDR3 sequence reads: CASSYFPANTGELFF. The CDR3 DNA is TGTGCCAGCAGTTACTTTCCCGCGAACACCGGGGAGCTATTTTTT.

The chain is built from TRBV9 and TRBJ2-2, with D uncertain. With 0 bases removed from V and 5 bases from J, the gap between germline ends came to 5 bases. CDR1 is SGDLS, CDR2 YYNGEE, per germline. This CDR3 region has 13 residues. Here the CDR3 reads CASSVEGTGELFF. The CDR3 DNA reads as TGTGCCAGCAGCGTAGAAGGAACCGGGGAGCTGTTTTTT.

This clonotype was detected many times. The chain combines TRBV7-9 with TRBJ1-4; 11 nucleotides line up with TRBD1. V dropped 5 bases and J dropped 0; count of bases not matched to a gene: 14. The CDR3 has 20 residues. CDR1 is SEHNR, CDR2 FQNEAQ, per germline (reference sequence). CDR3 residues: CASSHGTGGSLDATNEKLFF. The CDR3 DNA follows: TGTGCCAGCAGCCACGGGACAGGGGGTTCTTTGGATGCAACTAATGAAAAACTGTTTTTT. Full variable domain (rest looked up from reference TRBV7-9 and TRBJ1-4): DTGVSQNPRHKITKRGQNVTFRCDPISEHNRLYWYRQTLGQGPEFLTYFQNEAQLEKSRLLSDRFSAERPKGSFSTLEIQRTEQGDSAMYLCASSHGTGGSLDATNEKLFFGSGTQLSVL.